Each of the 17 T cell receptor beta chains below was sequenced from the same sample in a study of blood T cell repertoires in COVID-19. The repertoire was sequenced with immunoSEQ multiplex PCR; TCRdb's copy has only in-frame clones and lacks some. Here the sample spans a few hundred thousand clones, 75% to 90% being singletons. Specimen: peripheral blood. The source is a woman between 70 and 85 years old with COVID-19, enrolled during active disease.

The chain couples TRBV4-1 to TRBJ2-2; D gene ambiguous. With 3 bases removed from V and 5 bases from J, the gap between germline ends came to 7 bases. This CDR3 has 13 amino acids. From germline, CDR1 is MGHRA and CDR2 YSYEKL. CDR3 DNA sequence: TGCGCCAGCAGCCAGCACTGGACCGGGGAGCTGTTTTTT. This translates into CASSQHWTGELFF.

V and J are TRBV30 and TRBJ1-5; unclear D gene. Trimming pared 2 bases from V and 5 bases from J, leaving 10 bases between. The CDR3 spans 13 residues. Germline CDR1 is GTSNPN and CDR2 is SVGIG (reference sequence). The CDR3 sequence: CAWSKSGDQPQHF. CDR3 DNA sequence: TGTGCCTGGAGTAAGTCAGGTGATCAGCCCCAGCATTTT.

The rearrangement joins TRBV7-3 to TRBJ2-7; 8 positions match TRBD1. The CDR3 is 15 residues long. Germline CDR1 and CDR2: SGHTA and FQGTGA. With 5 bases clipped from V and 2 bases from J, the junction kept 8 bases outside the gene matches. In nucleotides, the CDR3 is TGTGCCAGCAGCCAATTTCCGGGACAGGCCTACGAGCAGTACTTC. It is translated as CASSQFPGQAYEQYF.

The chain carries TRBV6-5 and TRBJ1-4, with D possibly being TRBD1 (6 bases). There are 15 residues in the CDR3. Germline CDR1 and CDR2: MNHEY and SVGAGI. Trimming took 5 bases from V and 8 from J, leaving 18 bases between them. The CDR3 protein is CASSPDRTRKEKLFF. CDR3 DNA sequence: TGTGCCAGCAGTCCCGACAGGACGCGAAAGGAAAAACTGTTTTTT.

This clone was found once. V and J are TRBV7-9 and TRBJ2-5, with 8 bases fitting TRBD1. The CDR3 is 14 residues long. Germline V gives CDR1 SEHNR, CDR2 FQNEAQ (reference sequence). V lost 8 bases, J lost 5 bases, and 10 bases stayed unmatched. This CDR3 is CASSRQGIVETQYF. DNA for the CDR3: TGTGCCAGCTCAAGACAGGGGATCGTCGAGACCCAGTACTTC.

This clone was observed once. V gene TRBV9 combines with J gene TRBJ2-7, with D unresolved. Germline V gene sequence: CDR1 SGDLS, CDR2 YYNGEE. The CDR3 totals 11 residues. The CDR3 loop reads CATAENYEQYF. The CDR3 DNA is TGTGCAACGGCGGAGAACTACGAGCAGTACTTC.

The rearrangement links TRBV7-9 to TRBJ1-2; D is unresolved. V lost 0 bases, J lost 5 bases, and 13 bases lay in between. CDR1 is SEHNR, CDR2 FQNEAQ, per germline (reference sequence). The CDR3 runs 15 residues. The chain's CDR3 is CASSLALGSSYGYTF. The CDR3 DNA reads as TGTGCCAGCAGCTTAGCGTTAGGGAGCTCATATGGCTACACCTTC.

The chain couples TRBV5-8 to TRBJ1-2; a weak D match, TRBD1 (6 bases). This CDR3 has 15 amino acids. Trimming cost V 4 bases and J 1 base, with 14 bases left between them. From germline, CDR1 is SGHTS and CDR2 YDEGEE. As DNA, the CDR3 is TGTGCCAGCAGCCGTGGACAGCTTTTTAACTATGGCTACACCTTC. This sequence encodes CASSRGQLFNYGYTF.

The V gene is TRBV29-1, the J gene TRBJ1-1; tentative D call: TRBD1 (5 bases). Looked up from germline, CDR1 is SQVTM and CDR2 is ANQGSEA. The CDR3 sequence is 13 residues long. V was cut by 7 bases and J by 0 bases, with 12 bases left in between. CDR3 residues: CSALDKLNTEAFF. The CDR3 region has the DNA TGCAGCGCTCTGGACAAGTTGAACACTGAAGCTTTCTTT.

This rearrangement joins TRBV7-2 to TRBJ1-6; 9 bases are a match to TRBD1. The CDR3 is 15 amino acids. Looked up from germline, CDR1 is SGHTA and CDR2 is FQGNSA. V gave up 5 bases and J gave up 10 bases; unmatched junction bases: 9. CDR3 sequence: CASSLRQGVGSPLHF. CDR3 sequence (DNA): TGTGCCAGCAGCCTTCGACAGGGGGTAGGATCACCCCTCCACTTT.

Worth noting for this clone: The junction and the germline gene differ at one end; a read error may be behind it. The CDR3 region is CASSQERGGGGTDTQYF. CDR3 coding DNA: TGCGCCAGCAGCCAAGAAAGGGGCGGGGGGGGCACAGATACACAGTATTTT. The rearrangement joins TRBV4-3 to TRBJ2-3, with TRBD2 matching over 9 bases. This CDR3 spans 17 amino acids. Germline CDR1 and CDR2: LGHNA and YSLEER.

V usage is TRBV6-4 and J usage is TRBJ2-1, with 8 bases lining up with TRBD2. The junction had 11 bases not matched to a gene; V was cut back by 6 bases and J by 7 bases. Germline CDR1 is MRHNA and CDR2 is SNTAGT. The CDR3 is 15 amino acids. The CDR3 sequence: CASSPEGSGANEQFF. The CDR3 DNA sequence: TGTGCCAGCAGCCCCGAGGGTAGCGGGGCGAATGAGCAGTTCTTC.

The rearrangement links TRBV4-3 to TRBJ1-1; 9 nucleotides line up with TRBD1. Trimming cost V 1 base and J 0 bases; bases outside gene matches: 3. Looked up from germline, CDR1 is LGHNA and CDR2 is YSLEER. There are 16 residues in the CDR3. The CDR3 reads CASSQAGTGMNTEAFF. CDR3 in DNA: TGCGCCAGCAGCCAAGCTGGGACAGGGATGAACACTGAAGCTTTCTTT.

The chain recombines TRBV6-6 with TRBJ2-2; D is ambiguous. V was clipped by 1 base and J by 1 base, with 7 bases between them. Germline assignment: CDR1 MNHNY and CDR2 SVGAGI (reference sequence). This CDR3 is built from 15 residues. The CDR3 nucleotides are TGTGCCAGCAGTTACTTTCCAGGGAACACCGGGGAGCTGTTTTTT. This sequence encodes CASSYFPGNTGELFF.

The chain is built from TRBV4-1 and TRBJ1-1; 7 nucleotides agree with TRBD1. This CDR3 spans 17 amino acids. V lost 4 bases to trimming and J lost 1 base; unmatched junction nucleotides: 12. CDR1 and CDR2 (germline): MGHRA, YSYEKL. The CDR3 sequence: CASSRLALTGSNTEAFF. CDR3 DNA: TGCGCCAGCAGCCGCCTCGCATTGACAGGGTCGAACACTGAAGCTTTCTTT.

The J gene is TRBJ2-2, the V gene TRBV6-4, with TRBD1 as a possible D gene (5 bases). The CDR3 contains 14 residues. V lost 8 bases and J lost 3, with 13 bases in between. Germline V lookup: CDR1 MRHNA, CDR2 SNTAGT. The CDR3 nucleotides are TGTGCCAGCGCAAGGGGTTGGGACACCGGGGAGCTGTTTTTT. It encodes CASARGWDTGELFF.

The chain uses TRBV27 and TRBJ1-1, with TRBD1 as a possible D gene (5 bases). CDR1 is MNHEY and CDR2 is SMNVEV in the germline V gene (reference sequence). Trimming shortened V by 3 bases and J by 4 bases, and 12 bases separated the two germline ends. The CDR3 length is 14 residues. This CDR3 reads CASSFRGGGTEAFF. The CDR3 DNA reads as TGTGCCAGCAGTTTCCGGGGGGGAGGCACTGAAGCTTTCTTT.